The entry below describes one T cell receptor beta chain. Antigen: not known. The data derive from a study of shared clonotypes between healthy human individuals. Study-wide background: Each donor contributed plates that comprised three CD4 naive, three CD4 memory, two CD8 naive and one CD8 memory.

The assay was immunoSEQ multiplex PCR, and TCRdb's table has in-frame clones only and misses some. Of roughly 1,800,000 clones listed, around 96% are singletons. Germline assignment: CDR1 SGHNT and CDR2 YYREEE (reference sequence). V was clipped by 1 base and J by 4 bases, with 9 bases between them. This CDR3 comprises 13 residues. The study's findings and limits: Researchers found naive subsets generally carried larger estimated richness than memory subsets.

CD8 cells regarded as naive lacked CD45RO, were positively chosen for CCR7, and omitted terminally differentiated effector memory CD45RA+ cells. This TCR came from a man between 18 and 35 years old in good health. The gene calls are TRBV5-4 and TRBJ2-7, with D unclear. The sample taken for sequencing was naive CD8+ T cells sorted from blood. The CDR3, as DNA: TGTGCCAGCAGCTTGATTGGGGTATACGAGCAGTACTTC. It is translated as CASSLIGVYEQYF.